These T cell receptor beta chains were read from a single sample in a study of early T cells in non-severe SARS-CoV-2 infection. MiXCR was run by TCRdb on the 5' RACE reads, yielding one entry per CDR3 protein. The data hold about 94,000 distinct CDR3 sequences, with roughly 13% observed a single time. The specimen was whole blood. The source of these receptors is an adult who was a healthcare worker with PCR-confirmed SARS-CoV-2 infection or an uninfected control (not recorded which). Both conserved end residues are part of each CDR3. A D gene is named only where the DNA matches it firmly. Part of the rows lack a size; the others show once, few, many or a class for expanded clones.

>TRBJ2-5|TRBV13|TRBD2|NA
CASSLAGGETQYF
TGTGCCAGCAGCTTAGCGGGGGGGGAGACCCAGTACTTC
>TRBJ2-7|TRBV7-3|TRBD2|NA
CASSSRGGRPSYEQYF
TGTGCCAGCAGCTCGCGCGGGGGTCGACCCTCCTACGAGCAGTACTTC
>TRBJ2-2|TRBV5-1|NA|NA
CASSLDGANTGELFF
TGCGCCAGCAGCTTGGACGGAGCGAACACCGGGGAGCTGTTTTTT
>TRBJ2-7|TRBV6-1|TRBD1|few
CASRTGTGPSYEQYF
TGTGCCAGCAGGACAGGGACAGGACCCTCCTACGAGCAGTACTTC
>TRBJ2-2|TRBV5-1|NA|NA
CASSLDQAGTGELFF
TGCGCCAGCAGCTTGGATCAAGCTGGCACCGGGGAGCTGTTTTTT
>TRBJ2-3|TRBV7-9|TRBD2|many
CASSLRGSGGSDTQYF
TGTGCCAGCAGCTTACGAGGTAGCGGGGGGTCAGATACGCAGTATTTT
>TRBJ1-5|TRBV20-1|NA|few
CSASNGPQHF
TGCAGTGCTAGTAATGGACCCCAGCATTTT
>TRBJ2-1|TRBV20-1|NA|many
CSAIYRRTPNEQFF
TGCAGTGCTATATACCGGCGGACTCCCAATGAGCAGTTCTTC
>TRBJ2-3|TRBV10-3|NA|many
CAISGATDTQYF
TGTGCCATCTCAGGTGCAACAGATACGCAGTATTTT
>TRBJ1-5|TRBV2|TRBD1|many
CATREGTGGRPQHF
TGTGCCACCCGTGAGGGGACAGGGGGGCGGCCCCAGCATTTT
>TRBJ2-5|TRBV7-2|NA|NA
CASSLVSPRRETQYF
TGTGCCAGCAGCTTAGTTTCTCCCCGGCGGGAGACCCAGTACTTC
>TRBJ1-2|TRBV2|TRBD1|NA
CASRQGPEGYTF
TGTGCCAGCAGACAGGGGCCGGAAGGCTACACCTTC
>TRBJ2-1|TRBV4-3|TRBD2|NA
CASSQDLLAGGPQFF
TGCGCCAGCAGCCAAGATCTTCTAGCGGGGGGGCCGCAGTTCTTC
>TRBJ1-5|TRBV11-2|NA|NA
CASSPGPNQPQHF
TGTGCCAGCAGCCCGGGGCCGAATCAGCCCCAGCATTTT
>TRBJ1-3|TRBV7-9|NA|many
CASSSPRFNSGNTIYF
TGTGCCAGCAGCTCCCCGCGTTTTAACTCTGGAAACACCATATATTTT
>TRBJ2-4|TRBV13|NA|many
CASSLGQGSDIQYF
TGTGCCAGCAGCTTGGGCCAGGGATCGGACATTCAGTACTTC
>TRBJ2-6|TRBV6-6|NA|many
CASRQGTGANVLTF
TGTGCCAGCAGACAGGGAACGGGGGCCAACGTCCTGACTTTC
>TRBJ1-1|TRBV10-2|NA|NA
CASSEIDLRRFSNTEAFF
TGCGCCAGCAGTGAGATAGATTTGAGGAGATTCTCGAACACTGAAGCTTTCTTT
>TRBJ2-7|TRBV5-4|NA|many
CASSSPSDEQYF
TGTGCCAGCAGCTCCCCCTCGGACGAGCAGTACTTC
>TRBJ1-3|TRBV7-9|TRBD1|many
CASSYAGTGGWLSGNTIYF
TGTGCCAGCAGCTATGCCGGGACAGGGGGCTGGCTCTCTGGAAACACCATATATTTT
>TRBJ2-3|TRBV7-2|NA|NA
CASSLDGGRRTDTQYF
TGTGCCAGCAGCCTAGATGGGGGGCGCAGGACAGATACGCAGTATTTT
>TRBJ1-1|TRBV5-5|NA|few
CASSLVGGDTEAFF
TGTGCCAGCAGCTTGGTCGGGGGTGACACTGAAGCTTTCTTT
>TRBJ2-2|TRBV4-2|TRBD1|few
CASSQPGQGYTGELFF
TGTGCCAGCAGCCAGCCAGGACAGGGCTACACCGGGGAGCTGTTTTTT
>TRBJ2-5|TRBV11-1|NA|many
CASSFGGETQYF
TGTGCCAGCAGCTTCGGGGGAGAGACCCAGTACTTC
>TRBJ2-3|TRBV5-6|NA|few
CASSLERVNTQYF
TGTGCCAGCAGCTTGGAAAGGGTAAATACGCAGTATTTT
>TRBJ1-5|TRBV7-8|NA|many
CASSFVRGSNQPQHF
TGTGCCAGCAGCTTTGTCCGGGGGAGCAATCAGCCCCAGCATTTT
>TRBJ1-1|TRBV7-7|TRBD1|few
CASSLCGGGYTEAFF
TGTGCTAGCAGCTTATGTGGAGGGGGCTATACTGAAGCTTTCTTT
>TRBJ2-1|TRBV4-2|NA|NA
CASSPSNPSNEQFF
TGTGCCAGCAGCCCCAGCAACCCGTCTAATGAGCAGTTCTTC
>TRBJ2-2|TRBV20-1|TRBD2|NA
CSARASGGTGELFF
TGCAGTGCTAGAGCGAGCGGGGGCACCGGGGAGCTGTTTTTT
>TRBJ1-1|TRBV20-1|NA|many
CSARPWGKPNTEAFF
TGCAGTGCTAGACCCTGGGGGAAGCCGAACACTGAAGCTTTCTTT
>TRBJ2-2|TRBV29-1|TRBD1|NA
CSVVPGGRNTGELFF
TGCAGCGTTGTACCAGGGGGCAGGAACACCGGGGAGCTGTTTTTT
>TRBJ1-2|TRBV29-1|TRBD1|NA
CSVLQGIRGYTF
TGCAGCGTTCTACAGGGGATACGTGGCTACACCTTC
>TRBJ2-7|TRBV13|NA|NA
CASSFGSSPGKVIYEQYF
TGTGCCAGCAGCTTCGGTTCTTCCCCAGGGAAAGTTATCTACGAGCAGTACTTC
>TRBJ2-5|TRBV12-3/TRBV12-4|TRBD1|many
CASSLQGAGETQYF
TGTGCCAGCAGTCTACAGGGGGCTGGGGAGACCCAGTACTTC
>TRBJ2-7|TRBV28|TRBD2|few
CASSSGGEGSYEQYF
TGTGCCAGCAGTAGCGGGGGCGAAGGGTCCTACGAGCAGTACTTC
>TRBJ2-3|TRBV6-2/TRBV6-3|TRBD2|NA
CASSYQKRGPADTQYF
TGTGCCAGCAGTTACCAGAAGCGGGGGCCCGCAGATACGCAGTATTTT
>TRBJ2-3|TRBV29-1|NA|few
CSVWGEFTDTQYF
TGCAGCGTTTGGGGAGAGTTCACAGATACGCAGTATTTT
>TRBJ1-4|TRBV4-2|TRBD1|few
CASSQDRDEKLFF
TGTGCCAGCAGCCAGGACAGGGACGAAAAACTGTTTTTT
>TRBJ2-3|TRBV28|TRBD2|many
CASSPDLAGGPHTQYF
TGTGCCAGCAGTCCTGATCTAGCGGGGGGGCCACATACGCAGTATTTT
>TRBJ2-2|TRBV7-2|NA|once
CASSPEARVSANTGELFF
TGTGCCAGCAGCCCAGAGGCACGAGTGTCTGCGAACACCGGGGAGCTGTTTTTT
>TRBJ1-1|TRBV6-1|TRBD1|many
CASSGPAGGFVTEAFF
TGTGCCAGCAGTGGGCCCGCAGGGGGGTTTGTCACTGAAGCTTTCTTT
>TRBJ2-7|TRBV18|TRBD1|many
CASSSAGTGGWVYEQYF
TGTGCCAGCTCATCCGCCGGGACAGGGGGCTGGGTCTACGAGCAGTACTTC
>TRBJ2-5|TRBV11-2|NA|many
CASSSPSTPTGTQYF
TGTGCCAGCAGTTCCCCCAGTACCCCCACGGGGACCCAGTACTTC
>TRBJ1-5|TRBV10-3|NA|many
CAISESAGPNQPQHF
TGTGCCATCAGTGAGTCAGCGGGGCCCAATCAGCCCCAGCATTTT
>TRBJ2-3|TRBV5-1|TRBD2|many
CASSLFGGATDTQYF
TGCGCCAGCAGCTTATTCGGGGGGGCCACAGATACGCAGTATTTT
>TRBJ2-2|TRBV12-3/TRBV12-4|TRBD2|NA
CASRSSGVSTGELFF
TGTGCCAGCAGATCTAGCGGGGTCTCCACCGGGGAGCTGTTTTTT
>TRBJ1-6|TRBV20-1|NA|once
CSASLGNSYNSPLHF
TGCAGTGCTAGCTTGGGGAACTCCTATAATTCACCCCTCCACTTT
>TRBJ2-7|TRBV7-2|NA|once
CASNDGTYEQYF
TGTGCCAGCAACGACGGAACCTACGAGCAGTACTTC
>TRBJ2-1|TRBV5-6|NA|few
CASSFATAHDRSYNEQFF
TGTGCCAGCAGCTTCGCGACAGCCCATGATCGCTCCTACAATGAGCAGTTCTTC
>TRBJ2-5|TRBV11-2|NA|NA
CASSRGPRGRMETQYF
TGTGCCAGCAGCCGCGGACCACGGGGGAGGATGGAGACCCAGTACTTC
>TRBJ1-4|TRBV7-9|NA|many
CASSFTGKGRTNEKLFF
TGTGCCAGCAGCTTTACCGGGAAAGGGAGAACGAATGAAAAACTGTTTTTT
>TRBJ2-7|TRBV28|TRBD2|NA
CASRLAGASSYEQYF
TGTGCCAGCAGGCTAGCGGGGGCGAGCTCCTACGAGCAGTACTTC
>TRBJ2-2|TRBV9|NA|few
CASMSSNTGELFF
TGTGCCAGCATGAGCTCGAACACCGGGGAGCTGTTTTTT
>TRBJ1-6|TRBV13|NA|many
CASSHNVGGYNSPLHF
TGTGCCAGCAGCCATAACGTTGGGGGGTATAATTCACCCCTCCACTTT